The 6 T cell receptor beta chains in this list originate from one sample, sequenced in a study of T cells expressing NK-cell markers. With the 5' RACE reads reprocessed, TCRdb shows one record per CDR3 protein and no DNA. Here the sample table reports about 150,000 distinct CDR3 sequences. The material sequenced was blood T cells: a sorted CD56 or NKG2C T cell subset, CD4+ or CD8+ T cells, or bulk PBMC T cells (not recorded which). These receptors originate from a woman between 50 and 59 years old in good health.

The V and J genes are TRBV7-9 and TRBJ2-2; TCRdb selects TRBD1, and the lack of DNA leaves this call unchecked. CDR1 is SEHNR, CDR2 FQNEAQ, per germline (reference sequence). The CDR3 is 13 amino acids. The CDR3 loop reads CASRDSRTGELFF.

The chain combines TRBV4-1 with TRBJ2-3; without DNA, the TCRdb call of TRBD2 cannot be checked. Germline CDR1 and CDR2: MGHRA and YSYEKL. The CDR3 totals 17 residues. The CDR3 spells CASSQGYLADDGDTQYF.

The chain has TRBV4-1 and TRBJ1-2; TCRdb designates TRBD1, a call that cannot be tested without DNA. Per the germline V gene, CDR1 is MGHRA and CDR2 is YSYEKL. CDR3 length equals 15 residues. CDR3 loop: CASSQGQGSPYGYTF.

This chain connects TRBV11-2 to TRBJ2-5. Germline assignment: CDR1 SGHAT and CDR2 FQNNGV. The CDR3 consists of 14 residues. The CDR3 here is CASSPYGSVETQYF.

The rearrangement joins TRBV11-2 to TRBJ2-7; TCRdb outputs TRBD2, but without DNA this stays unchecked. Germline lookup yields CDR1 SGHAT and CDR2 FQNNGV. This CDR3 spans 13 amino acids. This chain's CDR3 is CASSLSPAYEQYF.

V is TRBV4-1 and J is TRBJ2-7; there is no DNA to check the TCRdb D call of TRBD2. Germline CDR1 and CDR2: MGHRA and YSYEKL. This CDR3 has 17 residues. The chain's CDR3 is CASSQEAPRGPSYEQYF.